The 27 T cell receptor beta chains presented below share a single source sample, sequenced in a study of CD8 T cell repertoires and HIV-1 epitope variants. Their recognized antigens are unknown. Measured with immunoSEQ multiplex PCR; TCRdb has only the in-frame clones, and not every one. The sample has about 2,600 clones, around 66% seen once. Input material: cultured CD8+ T cells derived from PBMCs. Receptors originate from a male donor with HIV.

The chain recombines TRBV28 with TRBJ2-7, with D perhaps matching TRBD1 (6 bases). The CDR3 runs 14 residues. V was trimmed by 5 bases and J by 5 bases, leaving 16 bases between them. Germline CDR1 MDHEN, CDR2 SYDVKM. CDR3 protein: CASSPRTEPHEQYF. The CDR3 DNA sequence: TGTGCCAGCAGTCCGAGGACAGAACCCCACGAGCAGTACTTC.

The chain is built from TRBV7-7 and TRBJ2-6; D gene ambiguous. Per the germline V gene, CDR1 is SSHAT and CDR2 is FNYEAQ (reference sequence). The CDR3 sequence is 17 residues long. Trimming left V 5 bases short and J 5 bases short, with 19 bases between. The CDR3 DNA sequence: TGTGCCAGCAGCCTTGGGGTGCCACAAAGTCGGGCCAACGTCCTGACTTTC. Translation: CASSLGVPQSRANVLTF.

The chain recombines TRBV15 with TRBJ2-1, with D possibly being TRBD2 (6 bases). The CDR3 contains 14 residues. Germline V gives CDR1 LNHNV, CDR2 YYDKDF (reference sequence). The ends were cut back, 8 bases at V and 7 bases at J, with 18 bases in the middle. The CDR3 here is CATASGGVGNEQFF. The CDR3 DNA sequence: TGTGCCACCGCTTCAGGAGGGGTCGGGAATGAGCAGTTCTTC.

This clone was seen a handful of times. The rearrangement links TRBV6-8 to TRBJ1-2; maybe TRBD1 (6 bases). Germline lookup yields CDR1 MNHGY and CDR2 SAAAGT. With 5 bases removed from V and 4 bases from J, the gap between germline ends came to 20 bases. This CDR3 contains 16 residues. The chain's CDR3 is CASSIGTRRKTYGYTF. The CDR3 bases are TGTGCCAGCAGTATCGGGACACGTAGAAAGACCTATGGCTACACCTTC.

This clone came up a few times. The chain uses TRBV7-2 and TRBJ1-1; D remains ambiguous. With 1 base removed from V and 4 bases from J, the gap between germline ends came to 13 bases. The germline V gene encodes CDR1 SGHTA and CDR2 FQGNSA. The length of the CDR3 is 15 residues. The CDR3 loop reads CASSLVSGSPTEAFF. CDR3 in DNA: TGTGCCAGCAGCTTAGTCTCCGGGTCCCCCACTGAAGCTTTCTTT.

This clone was counted only a few times. V is TRBV2 and J is TRBJ2-7; TRBD1 agrees at 9 bases. This CDR3 is built from 15 residues. Germline V gene data show CDR1 as SNHLY and CDR2 as FYNNEI. Trimming took 3 bases from V and 5 from J; bases not matched to a gene: 8. CDR3 loop: CASSEAFGTGNEQYF. In nucleotides, the CDR3 is TGTGCCAGCAGTGAGGCGTTCGGGACAGGGAACGAGCAGTACTTC.

This chain joins TRBV28 and TRBJ1-1, with 9 nucleotides matching TRBD1. Germline-derived CDR1 and CDR2 are MDHEN and SYDVKM. The CDR3 runs 15 residues. The V and J ends lost 6 bases and 2 bases, in that order; junction bases with no gene match: 7. The CDR3 is CASRQGARVNTEAFF. The CDR3 DNA sequence: TGTGCCAGCAGACAGGGGGCGCGGGTCAACACTGAAGCTTTCTTT.

By sample fraction, this clone is large (0.1 to 1%). This sequence joins TRBV19 and TRBJ1-5; TRBD1 agrees at 7 bases. After removal of 7 bases from V and 1 base from J, the junction contained 7 bases not matched to a gene. The CDR3 loop spans 15 amino acids. CDR1 LNHDA and CDR2 SQIVND come from the germline V gene (reference sequence). The CDR3 region is CASTPDRLSNQPQHF. In nucleotides, the CDR3 is TGTGCCAGTACCCCGGACAGGTTAAGCAATCAGCCCCAGCATTTT.

J is TRBJ2-5 and V is TRBV7-9, with unresolved D. The CDR3 sequence is 10 residues long. Germline-derived CDR1 and CDR2 are SEHNR and FQNEAQ (reference sequence). V lost 1 base and J lost 6, with 0 bases in between. CDR3 sequence: CASSLETQYF. In nucleotides, the CDR3 is TGTGCCAGCAGCTTAGAGACCCAGTACTTC.

This clone was seen a few times. The chain couples TRBV10-3 to TRBJ2-7, with 8 bases that match TRBD1. Germline loops: CDR1 ENHRY, CDR2 SYGVKD. The V gene end was trimmed by 10 bases and the J gene end by 0 bases; junction bases not matched to a gene: 2. The CDR3 spans 12 residues. DNA for the CDR3: TGTGCCACCGGGACAGGCTCCTACGAGCAGTACTTC. As protein: CATGTGSYEQYF.

The V and J genes are TRBV5-4 and TRBJ2-5; 10 nucleotides match TRBD2. With V trimmed by 5 bases and J by 4 bases, 11 bases remained unmatched. Germline V gives CDR1 SGHNT, CDR2 YYREEE (reference sequence). The CDR3 length is 16 residues. The CDR3 bases are TGTGCCAGCAGACCGGATTTCAGCGGGGGGGCAGAGACCCAGTACTTC. This sequence encodes CASRPDFSGGAETQYF.

This chain joins TRBV9 and TRBJ2-5, with TRBD2 matching 11 bases. Per germline, CDR1 SGDLS and CDR2 YYNGEE. With 4 bases clipped from V and 2 bases from J, the junction kept 4 bases outside the gene matches. The CDR3 extends over 15 amino acids. CDR3 coding DNA: TGTGCCAGCAGCCTTAGCGGGGGGGCGCAAGAGACCCAGTACTTC. It translates to CASSLSGGAQETQYF. Drawing the rest from reference TRBV9 and TRBJ2-5, the complete variable domain is DSGVTQTPKHLITATGQRVTLRCSPRSGDLSVYWYQQSLDQGLQFLIQYYNGEERAKGNILERFSAQQFPDLHSELNLSSLELGDSALYFCASSLSGGAQETQYFGPGTRLLVL.

J is TRBJ2-7 and V is TRBV6-5, with D unresolved. Trimming took off 8 bases at V and 5 bases at J, with 16 bases between the two ends. CDR3 size: 13 residues. Germline values: CDR1 MNHEY, CDR2 SVGAGI. CDR3 amino acids: CASRRYGVDEQYF. The DNA of the CDR3 is TGTGCCAGCCGGCGATACGGCGTCGACGAGCAGTACTTC.

This clone was seen just once. The chain joins TRBV13 to TRBJ2-3; TRBD2 aligns across 13 bases. V was clipped by 0 bases and J by 0 bases; unmatched bases: 12. Germline V gene sequence: CDR1 PRHDT, CDR2 FYEKMQ (reference sequence). The CDR3 sequence is 21 residues long. CDR3 loop: CASSLGPLGTSGESSTDTQYF. In nucleotides, the CDR3 is TGTGCCAGCAGCTTAGGACCACTAGGGACTAGCGGGGAATCTAGCACAGATACGCAGTATTTT.

The table lists this clone with a count of one. V is TRBV9 and J is TRBJ2-3, with unresolved D. V dropped 4 bases and J dropped 2 bases, with 17 bases sitting between them. This CDR3 is 16 amino acids long. CDR1 is SGDLS and CDR2 is YYNGEE in the germline V gene. CDR3 coding DNA: TGTGCCAGCAGCCCCCACCCGTACGCCAACACAGATACGCAGTATTTT. It specifies CASSPHPYANTDTQYF.

The chain combines TRBV5-4 with TRBJ1-2, with 7 bases lining up with TRBD1. Looked up from germline, CDR1 is SGHNT and CDR2 is YYREEE (reference sequence). V was pared by 4 bases and J by 7 bases, with 13 bases of the junction left unmatched. The CDR3 spans 15 residues. CDR3 sequence reads: CASSLGDSGRGGYTF. CDR3 nucleotide sequence: TGTGCCAGCAGCCTAGGGGACAGCGGGAGGGGTGGCTACACCTTC.

V gene TRBV10-2 combines with J gene TRBJ2-3; D is unresolved. Per germline, CDR1 WSHSY and CDR2 SAAADI. The length of the CDR3 is 16 residues. Trimming removed 3 bases at V and 1 base at J, with 14 bases between. The CDR3 is CASSDWRSAGTDTQYF. CDR3 coding DNA: TGCGCCAGCAGTGACTGGCGGAGCGCGGGCACAGATACGCAGTATTTT.

This sequence joins TRBV9 and TRBJ1-6, with TRBD1 as a possible D gene (6 bases). In germline, CDR1 is SGDLS, CDR2 YYNGEE. Trimming cost V 4 bases and J 7 bases, with 18 bases left between them. CDR3 length: 16 residues. The CDR3 DNA reads TGTGCCAGCAGCCCGCTGGGGGGGCAAGGGAATTCACCCCTCCACTTT. Translating gives CASSPLGGQGNSPLHF.

The chain joins TRBV7-8 to TRBJ2-1, with 12 bases matching TRBD2. The germline gives CDR1 SGHVS, CDR2 FQNEAQ. With V trimmed by 2 bases and J by 6 bases, 11 bases remained unmatched. CDR3 length: 18 residues. The CDR3, as DNA: TGTGCCAGCAGCTTACCGGGCGGGACTAGCGGGTCGGGCAATGAGCAGTTCTTC. The encoded protein is CASSLPGGTSGSGNEQFF. The whole variable domain, filled in from reference TRBV7-8 and TRBJ2-1, reads GAGVSQSPRYKVAKRGQDVALRCDPISGHVSLFWYQQALGQGPEFLTYFQNEAQLDKSGLPSDRFFAERPEGSVSTLKIQRTQQEDSAVYLCASSLPGGTSGSGNEQFFGPGTRLTVL.

The chain links TRBV9 to TRBJ2-7; 12 nucleotides align to TRBD2. V shed 4 bases and J 6 bases; nucleotides not matched to a gene: 17. This CDR3 is 18 amino acids long. Germline V gene lookup returns CDR1 SGDLS and CDR2 YYNGEE. The CDR3 spells CASSQGLAGSGSGFEQYF. CDR3 sequence (DNA): TGTGCCAGCAGCCAAGGACTAGCGGGATCGGGTTCGGGGTTCGAGCAGTACTTC. The whole variable domain, remainder taken from reference TRBV9 and TRBJ2-7, is DSGVTQTPKHLITATGQRVTLRCSPRSGDLSVYWYQQSLDQGLQFLIQYYNGEERAKGNILERFSAQQFPDLHSELNLSSLELGDSALYFCASSQGLAGSGSGFEQYFGPGTRLTVT.

The chain joins TRBV13 to TRBJ2-7; 10 nucleotides align to TRBD2. Germline trimming cut 5 bases from V and 2 bases from J; bases unmatched to any gene: 3. The CDR3 loop spans 14 amino acids. CDR1 PRHDT and CDR2 FYEKMQ come from the germline V gene (reference sequence). The CDR3 sequence: CASSPSGRAYEQYF. The DNA of the CDR3 is TGTGCCAGCAGCCCGAGCGGGAGGGCCTACGAGCAGTACTTC. Drawing the rest from reference TRBV13 and TRBJ2-7, the complete variable domain is AAGVIQSPRHLIKEKRETATLKCYPIPRHDTVYWYQQGPGQDPQFLISFYEKMQSDKGSIPDRFSAQQFSDYHSELNMSSLELGDSALYFCASSPSGRAYEQYFGPGTRLTVT.

This clone was recorded a few times. This sequence joins TRBV19 and TRBJ1-4, with unresolved D. This CDR3 comprises 13 residues. Trimming stripped 5 bases from V and 8 bases from J, with 12 bases between. Germline CDR1 reads LNHDA; CDR2 reads SQIVND (reference sequence). As DNA, the CDR3 is TGTGCCAGTAGTCCCCCTCCGGGGGAAAAACTGTTTTTT. As protein: CASSPPPGEKLFF.

The rearrangement links TRBV19 to TRBJ1-2; D gene uncertain. The CDR3 length is 12 residues. Germline CDR1 is LNHDA and CDR2 is SQIVND (reference sequence). Trimming pared 5 bases from V and 4 bases from J, leaving 8 bases between. The CDR3 nucleotides are TGTGCCAGTAGTCCCGGCAGCTATGGCTACACCTTC. It specifies CASSPGSYGYTF.

The chain carries TRBV5-1 and TRBJ2-3, with 14 bases matching TRBD2. With 4 bases clipped from V and 4 bases from J, the junction kept 8 bases outside the gene matches. CDR1 and CDR2 (germline): SGHRS, YFSETQ. CDR3 length: 17 residues. The CDR3 loop reads CASSARLAGGAPDTQYF. The CDR3 region has the DNA TGCGCCAGCAGCGCACGACTAGCGGGAGGGGCCCCAGATACGCAGTATTTT.

This clone occurred a few times. The chain uses TRBV5-6 and TRBJ1-5, with D maybe TRBD1 (6 bases). The CDR3 consists of 14 residues. Trimming pared 2 bases from V and 7 bases from J, leaving 13 bases between. The germline gives CDR1 SGHDT, CDR2 YYEEEE. The CDR3 is CASSFRGGRQPQHF. The CDR3, as DNA: TGTGCCAGCAGCTTTAGGGGGGGGCGGCAGCCCCAGCATTTT.

The rearrangement joins TRBV5-1 to TRBJ1-1; D unclear. The CDR3 has 13 residues. The V end lost 4 bases, the J end lost 4 bases, and 11 bases lay between the germline ends. Per the germline V gene, CDR1 is SGHRS and CDR2 is YFSETQ. The CDR3 nucleotides are TGCGCCAGCAGCGGCAATCCTAGCACTGAAGCTTTCTTT. Its translation is CASSGNPSTEAFF.

The chain is built from TRBV2 and TRBJ2-2; unclear D gene. V shed 2 bases and J shed 5 bases, with 9 bases lying between them. The CDR3 contains 14 residues. Germline CDR1 is SNHLY and CDR2 is FYNNEI. The chain's CDR3 is CASSEQLRTGELFF. The DNA for the CDR3 is TGTGCCAGCAGTGAACAGCTCAGAACCGGGGAGCTGTTTTTT.